Listed here are 2 T cell receptor beta chains from one sample, sequenced in a study of cytomegalovirus exposure and HLA in healthy donors. Primers for the PCR totalled 60 Vbeta and 13 Jbeta. This table comes from immunoSEQ multiplex PCR, and its TCRdb copy is limited to in-frame clones, with some not included. The data include 130,000 or so clones; the top ten clones carry less than 2%. Material for sequencing was PBMCs. Receptors originate from a woman in her thirties or forties in good health and CMV-seronegative.

The rearrangement uses TRBV6-6 and TRBJ1-4; the D is unclear. Trimming took 5 bases from V and 2 from J, leaving 12 bases between them. Germline CDR1 MNHNY, CDR2 SVGAGI (reference sequence). The CDR3 spans 15 residues. The DNA of the CDR3 is TGTGCCAGCAGTGCGGGCCAGTACACTAATGAAAAACTGTTTTTT. Translating gives CASSAGQYTNEKLFF.

The rearrangement uses TRBV7-2 and TRBJ2-1; TRBD1 is a possible D gene (5 bases). The CDR3 has 13 amino acids. V was pared by 3 bases and J by 7 bases, with 10 bases between. Germline CDR1 SGHTA, CDR2 FQGNSA. The DNA of the CDR3 is TGTGCCAGCAGCTTCCAGGGAATGAATGAGCAGTTCTTC. Translated: CASSFQGMNEQFF.